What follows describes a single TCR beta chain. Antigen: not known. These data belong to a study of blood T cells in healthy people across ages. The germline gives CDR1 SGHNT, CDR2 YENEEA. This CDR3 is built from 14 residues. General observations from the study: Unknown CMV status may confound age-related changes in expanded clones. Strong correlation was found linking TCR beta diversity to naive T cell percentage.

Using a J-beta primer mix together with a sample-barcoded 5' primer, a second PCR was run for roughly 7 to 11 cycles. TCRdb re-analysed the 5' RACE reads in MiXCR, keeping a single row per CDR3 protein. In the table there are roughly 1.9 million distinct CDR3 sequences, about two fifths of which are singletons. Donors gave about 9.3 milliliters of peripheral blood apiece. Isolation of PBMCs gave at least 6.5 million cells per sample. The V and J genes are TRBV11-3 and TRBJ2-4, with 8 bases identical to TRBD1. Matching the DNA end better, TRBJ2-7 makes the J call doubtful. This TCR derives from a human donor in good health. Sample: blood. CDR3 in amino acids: CASSYGTGAHEQYF. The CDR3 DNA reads TGTGCCAGCAGCTATGGGACAGGTGCACACGAGCAGTACTTC.